This is a list of T cell receptor beta chains from one sample in a study of blood T cell repertoires in COVID-19. Only in-frame clones appear in the TCRdb table, and some are missing; sequencing was by immunoSEQ multiplex PCR. The table records 200,000 to 250,000 clones, 70% to 90% of them present only once. Sequenced: PBMCs or T cells enriched from blood (not recorded which). These receptor sequences come from a man between 45 and 60 years old who had been exposed to COVID-19. Each CDR3 is given with its conserved first and last residue. The D gene is left open where the match is weak. Clone size is stated in some rows and not others, as once, few, many or a class when expanded.

clone_size,v_call,d_call,j_call,cdr3_aa,cdr3_nt
-,TRBV7-8,-,TRBJ2-5,CASSLAHREETQYF,TGTGCCAGCAGCTTAGCACACAGGGAAGAGACCCAGTACTTC
-,TRBV18,-,TRBJ1-1,CASSPLRGYTEAFF,TGTGCCAGCTCACCACTGAGAGGGTACACTGAAGCTTTCTTT
-,TRBV3-1/TRBV3-2,-,TRBJ1-3,CASSQGAFGNTIYF,TGTGCCAGCAGCCAGGGGGCTTTCGGCAACACCATATATTTT
once,TRBV5-6,TRBD1,TRBJ2-7,CASSLVQGAQQYF,TGTGCCAGCAGCTTGGTACAGGGGGCTCAGCAGTACTTC
-,TRBV30,TRBD2,TRBJ2-1,CAWTIPGLAGGTTYNEQFF,TGTGCCTGGACTATACCGGGACTAGCGGGAGGAACCACCTACAATGAGCAGTTCTTC
-,TRBV9,-,TRBJ2-6,CASSVRGSGANVLTF,TGTGCCAGCAGCGTTCGGGGCTCTGGGGCCAACGTCCTGACTTTC
-,TRBV4-1,-,TRBJ1-5,CASSRGAGDQPQHF,TGCGCCAGCAGCCGAGGGGCAGGGGATCAGCCCCAGCATTTT
-,TRBV29-1,-,TRBJ1-2,CSVSFAWTAALYGYTF,TGCAGCGTTTCCTTTGCCTGGACAGCCGCCCTCTATGGCTACACCTTC
-,TRBV5-6,TRBD2,TRBJ2-1,CASSLTLSGRASYNEQFF,TGTGCCAGCAGCTTAACCCTTAGCGGGAGGGCGTCCTACAATGAGCAGTTCTTC
-,TRBV3-1/TRBV3-2,TRBD1,TRBJ1-4,CASSQGDRVTMKLFF,TGTGCCAGCAGCCAAGGGGACAGGGTAACGATGAAACTGTTTTTT
-,TRBV18,TRBD1,TRBJ2-1,CASSPGQGFPNEQFF,TGTGCCAGCTCACCGGGACAGGGATTCCCCAATGAGCAGTTCTTC
few,TRBV7-9,-,TRBJ1-1,CASSRDWGSTEAFF,TGTGCCAGCAGCCGGGACTGGGGCAGCACTGAAGCTTTCTTT